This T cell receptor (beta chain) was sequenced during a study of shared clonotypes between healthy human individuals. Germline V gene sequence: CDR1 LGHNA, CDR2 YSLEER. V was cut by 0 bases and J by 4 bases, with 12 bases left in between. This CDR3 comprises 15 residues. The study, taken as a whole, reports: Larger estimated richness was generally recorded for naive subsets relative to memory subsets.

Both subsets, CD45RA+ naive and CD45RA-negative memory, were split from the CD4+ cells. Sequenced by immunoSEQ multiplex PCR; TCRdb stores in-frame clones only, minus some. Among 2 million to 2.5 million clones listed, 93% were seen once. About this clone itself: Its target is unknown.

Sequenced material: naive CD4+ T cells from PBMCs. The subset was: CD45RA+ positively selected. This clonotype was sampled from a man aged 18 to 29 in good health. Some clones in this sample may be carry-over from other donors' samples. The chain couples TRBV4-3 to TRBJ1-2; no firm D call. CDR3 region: CASSQDSQDSYGYTF. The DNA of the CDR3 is TGCGCCAGCAGCCAAGATAGCCAGGACTCCTATGGCTACACCTTC.